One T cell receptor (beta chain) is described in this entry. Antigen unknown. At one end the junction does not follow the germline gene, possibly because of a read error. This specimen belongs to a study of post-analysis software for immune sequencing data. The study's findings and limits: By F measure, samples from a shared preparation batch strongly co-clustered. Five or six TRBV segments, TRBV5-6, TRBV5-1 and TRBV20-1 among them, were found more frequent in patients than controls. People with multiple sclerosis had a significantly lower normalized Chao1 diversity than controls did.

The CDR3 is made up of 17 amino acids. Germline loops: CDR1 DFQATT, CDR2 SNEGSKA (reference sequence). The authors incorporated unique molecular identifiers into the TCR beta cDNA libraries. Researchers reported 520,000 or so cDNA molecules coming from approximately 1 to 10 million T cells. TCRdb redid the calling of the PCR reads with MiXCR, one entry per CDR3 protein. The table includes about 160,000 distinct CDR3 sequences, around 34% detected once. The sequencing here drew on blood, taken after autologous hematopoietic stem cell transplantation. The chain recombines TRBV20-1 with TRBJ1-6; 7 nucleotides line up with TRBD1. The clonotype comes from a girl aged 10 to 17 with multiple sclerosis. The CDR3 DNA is TGCAGTGCTGGAGACAGGGAGGACAATCCTTTTATTTCGCCCCTCCACTTT. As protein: CSAGDREDNPFISPLHF.